Described below is a single T cell receptor (beta chain) sequence and its context. No antigen is known for it. Base quality data are lacking; no much larger clone is found one base away. This specimen comes from a study of blood T cell repertoires in COVID-19 (dated by TCRdb to the early 2020s). Study-level background: Samples from collaborators originated in the United States, Italy and Spain and spanned both the acute and convalescent phases of COVID-19. The material from the prospective study consisted of cDNA or gDNA derived from T cells, B-cell-depleted T cells, or PBMCs. Samples came from the ongoing ImmuneRACE study (first 160 participants) plus 1,254 subjects from 6 global collaborators. The sample metadata nearly always contained a de-identified subject ID, COVID-19 status, age in years and sex. Where HLA class I and class II types were available, the types were taken from metadata supplied by the sample provider, not from assay-based typing. The dataset comprised deeply sampled blood TCRbeta repertoires from subjects exposed to, actively infected with, or recovered from COVID-19. A freely available public database, intended as a resource for researchers studying the immune response to SARS-CoV-2, is where the repertoires were released. General findings and caveats noted by the study authors: The quantity of clinical and demographic metadata differed by source and by participant and was supplied without curation.

TCRbeta CDR3 regions were amplified from genomic DNA using the immunoSEQ Assay, a bias-controlled multiplex PCR. As for the original processing: Within the assay, amplification of reference gene primers was used to estimate how many nucleated cells each sample contained. To quantify the absolute abundance of each unique TCRbeta CDR3 rearrangement, sequence reads were collapsed and filtered. Productive Simpson clonality was computed per sample as the square root of Simpson's diversity index over productive rearrangements. TCRdb took this table from immuneACCESS and kept in-frame rearrangements with V and J called. Such tables lack part of the clones; where checked against another copy, unresolved V genes explain under half of the gap, and the rest is unexplained. The DNA gave D and trimming, while V, J and clone size come from that table. The sample table holds about 160,000 clones, of which 65% to 80% were seen once. The ten most abundant clones make up roughly 8.4% of the sample.

Collaborating institutions collected whole blood in K2EDTA tubes following their own protocols. Collaborator samples were shipped for TCRbeta analysis as frozen whole blood, isolated PBMCs, or DNA extracted from either sample type. The germline V gene (reference sequence) provides CDR1 LNHNV and CDR2 YYDKDF. Spanning cysteine to phenylalanine, the CDR3 consists of 14 amino acids. This entry keeps only the CDR3 DNA: 42 bases, framed from base 1. Trimming costs V 4 bases and J 4 bases, and their ends lie 14 bases apart. The chain was built from TRBV15 and TRBJ2-7; TRBD1 is a possible D gene, resting on 5 matching bases. The sequenced material came from peripheral blood. This clonotype was obtained from a man aged 60 to 69 with acute or convalescent COVID-19. The CDR3 protein is CATSTPQDTYEQYF. The nucleotides read TGTGCCACCAGCACCCCCCAGGACACGTACGAGCAGTACTTC.